These T cell receptor beta chains were read from a single sample in a study of control samples from healthy donors and cancer patients. Some clones are missing from TCRdb's copy, which holds only in-frame ones; the method was immunoSEQ multiplex PCR. The table has around 160,000 clones, approximately 94% seen once. The sample comprised blood. The receptors shown here come from a man between 18 and 29 years old in good health. Each CDR3 is given with its conserved first and last residue. D genes are given only for firm matches. Size values are once, few and many counts, or a class for expanded clones, and some rows have none.

J,V,length,size,D,DNA,CDR3
TRBJ2-7,TRBV7-6,15,NA,NA,TGTGCCAGCAGCTTAGCGGCAGGGGCCGACTACGAGCAGTACTTC,CASSLAAGADYEQYF
TRBJ2-1,TRBV9,13,NA,NA,TGTGCCAGCAGCGTCGGCGGCAGGAATGAGCAGTTCTTC,CASSVGGRNEQFF
TRBJ1-1,TRBV27,14,NA,NA,TGTGCCAGCAGTTTATTCCCCGGGAGCACTGAAGCTTTCTTT,CASSLFPGSTEAFF
TRBJ1-1,TRBV6-5,14,NA,TRBD1,TGTGCCACCCTCGGGACAGGGTTTGGAACTGAAGCTTTCTTT,CATLGTGFGTEAFF
TRBJ2-1,TRBV4-3,16,NA,TRBD2,TGCGCCAGCAGCCAAGATGGGACTAGCGGCTACAATGAGCAGTTCTTC,CASSQDGTSGYNEQFF
TRBJ2-7,TRBV29-1,15,NA,NA,TGCAGCGTTGAAGGGGGAGACAGATCGTCCTACGAGCAGTACTTC,CSVEGGDRSSYEQYF
TRBJ2-1,TRBV4-2,15,NA,NA,TGTGCCAGCAGCCAGGATGGGTCGGCCTACAATGAGCAGTTCTTC,CASSQDGSAYNEQFF
TRBJ1-4,TRBV18,16,once,NA,TGTGCCAGCTCACCCAAGAGACAGACAACTAATGAAAAACTGTTTTTT,CASSPKRQTTNEKLFF
TRBJ2-6,TRBV7-9,14,NA,NA,TGTGCCAGCAGCTTACTGGCTGGGGCCAACGTCCTGACTTTC,CASSLLAGANVLTF
TRBJ1-1,TRBV9,16,NA,TRBD1,TGTGCCAGCAGCGTAGCCCCAGGGGGAGAGGGCACTGAAGCTTTCTTT,CASSVAPGGEGTEAFF
TRBJ1-5,TRBV6-6,14,NA,NA,TGTGCCAGCAGACCTGATGGAGTGGGCCAGCCCCAGCATTTT,CASRPDGVGQPQHF
TRBJ1-2,TRBV30,14,NA,NA,TGTGCCTGGATGATACTTAATGTGGACTATGGCTACACCTTC,CAWMILNVDYGYTF
TRBJ2-3,TRBV6-5,15,NA,NA,TGTGCCAGCAGTTACCAGCAGGGTAGCACAGATACGCAGTATTTT,CASSYQQGSTDTQYF
TRBJ1-2,TRBV20-1,15,NA,NA,TGCAGTGCTAGTAGGGGGACACCGGTTGGGGATGGCTACACCTTC,CSASRGTPVGDGYTF
TRBJ2-1,TRBV11-3,12,once,NA,TGTGCCAGCAGCTCAGGGTACAATGAGCAGTTCTTC,CASSSGYNEQFF
TRBJ1-1,TRBV15,16,NA,NA,TGTGCCACCAGCAGATCTTACGGCCTCGAGAGCACTGAAGCTTTCTTT,CATSRSYGLESTEAFF
TRBJ2-1,TRBV6-6,12,NA,TRBD2,TGTGCCAGTTGTAAGCGGGAGGGGGAGCAGTTCTTC,CASCKREGEQFF
TRBJ2-5,TRBV11-3,13,NA,TRBD2,TGTGCCAGCAGTCCTACCCGGGGGGGGGACCAGTACTTC,CASSPTRGGDQYF
TRBJ1-2,TRBV28,15,NA,NA,TGTGCCAGCAGCGACGGCCGGGGCGGATACTATGGCTACACCTTC,CASSDGRGGYYGYTF
TRBJ2-1,TRBV11-2,15,NA,TRBD1,TGTGCCAGCAGCTTTGGAGACAGGGCGGGCAATGAGCAGTTCTTC,CASSFGDRAGNEQFF
TRBJ1-2,TRBV12-3/TRBV12-4,12,NA,NA,TGTGCCAGCAGCGGGACGGCTTATGGCTACACCTTC,CASSGTAYGYTF
TRBJ2-3,TRBV7-2,17,NA,TRBD1,TGTGCCAGCAGCTTAGTTTGGGGGGACAGGGTCACAGATACGCAGTATTTT,CASSLVWGDRVTDTQYF
TRBJ2-3,TRBV5-4,13,NA,NA,TGTGCCAGCAGGGAGGGGGGGGCGGATACGCAGTATTTT,CASREGGADTQYF
TRBJ2-7,TRBV6-5,13,NA,NA,TGTGCCAGCACCCGCGGGGACTCCTACGAGCAGTACTTC,CASTRGDSYEQYF
TRBJ1-1,TRBV29-1,15,NA,TRBD1,TGCAGCGTTGAGGGAGGACAGGGGGCGAACACTGAAGCTTTCTTT,CSVEGGQGANTEAFF
TRBJ2-7,TRBV7-2,16,NA,NA,TGTGCCAGCAGCCCGGACTTGGCTCTGCCAGAAAGTGTCGGGTACTTC,CASSPDLALPESVGYF
TRBJ1-2,TRBV6-4,13,NA,NA,TGTGCCAGCAGTGGCCCCCCGGGCTATGGCTACACCTTC,CASSGPPGYGYTF
TRBJ2-7,TRBV20-1,14,once,NA,TGCAGTGCTAGTGGTGGCAGGCTCACCTACGAGCAGTACTTC,CSASGGRLTYEQYF
TRBJ2-3,TRBV7-2,15,NA,TRBD1,TGTGCCAGCAGCTCAGGGACAGCCTACACAGATACGCAGTATTTT,CASSSGTAYTDTQYF
TRBJ1-4,TRBV7-2,15,NA,NA,TGTGCCAGCAGCTTAGTGGACAACCCGAATGAAAAACTGTTTTTT,CASSLVDNPNEKLFF
TRBJ2-7,TRBV3-1/TRBV3-2,14,NA,TRBD1,TGTGCCAGCAGCCAAGGCCATTACAGGGGAGAGCAGTACTTC,CASSQGHYRGEQYF
TRBJ1-3,TRBV19,15,NA,NA,TGTGCCAGTACCACCTCGGGACAAGAAGGAAACACCATATATTTT,CASTTSGQEGNTIYF
TRBJ2-2,TRBV2,15,NA,NA,TGTGCCAGCCGTAGGGCACCTTCGAACACCGGGGAGCTGTTTTTT,CASRRAPSNTGELFF
TRBJ1-5,TRBV6-5,15,NA,TRBD1,TGTGCCAGCAGTTACTCACAGGGGGCTTTTCAGCCCCAGCATTTT,CASSYSQGAFQPQHF
TRBJ2-5,TRBV10-3,14,NA,TRBD1,TGTGCCATCAGTGAGTTAGGGGGCGGAGAGACCCAGTACTTC,CAISELGGGETQYF
TRBJ2-1,TRBV11-2,16,once,NA,TGTGCCAGCAGCTTAGCGGCCCGAATCCCCTACAATGAGCAGTTCTTC,CASSLAARIPYNEQFF
TRBJ2-2,TRBV28,16,NA,NA,TGTGCCAGCAGTTCTCCATCAGGGGTGGGCACCGGGGAGCTGTTTTTT,CASSSPSGVGTGELFF
TRBJ2-6,TRBV4-3,19,NA,NA,TGCGCCAGCAGCCAAGGACCTCGGGGCAGTTGGTCTGGGGCCAACGTCCTGACTTTC,CASSQGPRGSWSGANVLTF
TRBJ1-1,TRBV6-5,13,NA,NA,TGTGCCAGCAGTTACTATTCGGGCTCTGAAGCTTTCTTT,CASSYYSGSEAFF
TRBJ1-5,TRBV6-5,14,NA,TRBD1,TGTGCCAGCAGCTGGGACAGCAAATATCAGCCCCAGCATTTT,CASSWDSKYQPQHF
TRBJ1-2,TRBV6-6,15,few,NA,TGTGCCAGCAGTTACCCGCCAAGGCCAACCTATGGCTACACCTTC,CASSYPPRPTYGYTF
TRBJ2-1,TRBV6-2/TRBV6-3,16,NA,NA,TGTGCCAGCAGCCCTGGGATCATTCGAGGGTACGATGAGCAGTTCTTC,CASSPGIIRGYDEQFF